This T cell receptor beta chain was captured by sequencing in a study of blood T cell repertoires in COVID-19. Turning to the study itself: Donors in the United States, Italy and Spain gave samples during acute or convalescent COVID-19. Nucleic acid was either cDNA or gDNA, and it came from T cells, B-cell-depleted T cells, or PBMCs.

The CDR3 runs to 17 residues. The germline V gene encodes CDR1 MGHRA and CDR2 YSYEKL. Trimming cost V 2 bases and J 1 base; bases outside gene matches: 10. How the authors handled the data: Nucleated cell counts were estimated from reference gene primer amplification. Clones were read by immunoSEQ multiplex PCR, and TCRdb kept only the in-frame ones, dropping some. That table gives V, J and clone size, and the DNA gave D and trimming. The sample has around 220,000 clones, about 90% seen once. This clone is a singleton in its sample. The TCR sequence derives from a man in his forties with active or convalescent COVID-19. This chain joins TRBV4-1 and TRBJ1-2; 7 bases map to TRBD1. Sequenced sample: peripheral blood. The CDR3: CASSQTTGQIFNYGYTF. As DNA, the CDR3 is TGCGCCAGCAGCCAAACGACGGGACAGATATTTAACTATGGCTACACCTTC.